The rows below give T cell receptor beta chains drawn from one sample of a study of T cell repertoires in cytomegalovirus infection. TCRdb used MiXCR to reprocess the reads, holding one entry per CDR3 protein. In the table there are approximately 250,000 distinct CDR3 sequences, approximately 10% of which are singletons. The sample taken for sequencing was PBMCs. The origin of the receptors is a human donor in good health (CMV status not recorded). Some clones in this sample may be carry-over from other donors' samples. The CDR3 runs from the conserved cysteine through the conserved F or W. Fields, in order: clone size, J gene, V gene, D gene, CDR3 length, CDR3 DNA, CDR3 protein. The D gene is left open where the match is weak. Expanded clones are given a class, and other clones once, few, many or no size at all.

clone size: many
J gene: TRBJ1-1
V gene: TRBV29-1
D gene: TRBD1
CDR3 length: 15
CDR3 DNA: TGCAGCGTAAACCCCGGGGACAGGGGGAACACTGAAGCTTTCTTT
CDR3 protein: CSVNPGDRGNTEAFF

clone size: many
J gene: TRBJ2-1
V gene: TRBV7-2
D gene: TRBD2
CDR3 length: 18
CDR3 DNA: TGTGCCAGCAGCTTAGCGGGGACTAGCGGTAGCTCCTACAATGAGCAGTTCTTC
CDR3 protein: CASSLAGTSGSSYNEQFF

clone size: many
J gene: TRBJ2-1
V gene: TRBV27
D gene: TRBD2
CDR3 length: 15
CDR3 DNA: TGTGCCAGCAGCATCACTAGCGGGGGGGCCTATGAGCAGTTCTTC
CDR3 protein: CASSITSGGAYEQFF

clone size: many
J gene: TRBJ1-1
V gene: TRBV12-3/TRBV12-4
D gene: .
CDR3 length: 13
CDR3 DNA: TGTGCCAGCAGTTCCGCCCCTTGGGCTGAAGCTTTCTTT
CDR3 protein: CASSSAPWAEAFF

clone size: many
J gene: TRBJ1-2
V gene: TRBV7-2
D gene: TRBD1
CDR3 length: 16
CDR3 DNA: TGTGCCAGCAGCCAGACCGGGACAGGGGTCAACTATGGCTACACCTTC
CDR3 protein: CASSQTGTGVNYGYTF

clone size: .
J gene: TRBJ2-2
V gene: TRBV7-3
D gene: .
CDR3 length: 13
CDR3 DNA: TGTGCCAGCAGCTCCGCTTTAACCGGGGAGCTGTTTTTT
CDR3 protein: CASSSALTGELFF

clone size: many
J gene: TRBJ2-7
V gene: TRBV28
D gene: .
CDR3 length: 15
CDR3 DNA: TGTGCCAGCAGTTCCCCCGGACAAGTCCCCTACGAGCAGTACTTC
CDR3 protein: CASSSPGQVPYEQYF

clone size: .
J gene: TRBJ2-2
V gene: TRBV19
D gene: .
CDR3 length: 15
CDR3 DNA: TGTGCCAGTAGTCTAGTCCAGAAATTAACCGGGGAGCTGTTTTTT
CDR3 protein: CASSLVQKLTGELFF

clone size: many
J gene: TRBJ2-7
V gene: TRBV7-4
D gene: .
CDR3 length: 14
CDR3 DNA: TGTGCCAGCAGCCCAGAGGTCGGCAGAACGGAGCAGTACTTC
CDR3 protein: CASSPEVGRTEQYF

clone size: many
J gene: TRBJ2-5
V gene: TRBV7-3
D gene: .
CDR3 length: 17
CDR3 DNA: TGTGCCAGCAGCGACATAGACAGGAGAGACGGACCCGGGACCCAGTACTTC
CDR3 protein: CASSDIDRRDGPGTQYF

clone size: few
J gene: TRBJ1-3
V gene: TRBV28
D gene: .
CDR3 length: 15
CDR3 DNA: TGTGCCAGCCTCTCGGCAGGCTCCTCTGGAAACACCATATATTTT
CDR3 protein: CASLSAGSSGNTIYF

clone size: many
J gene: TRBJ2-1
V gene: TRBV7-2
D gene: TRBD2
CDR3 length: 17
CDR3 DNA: TGTGCCAGCAGCTTAGCGCGGCTAGCGGGAAAGTACAATGAGCAGTTCTTC
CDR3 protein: CASSLARLAGKYNEQFF

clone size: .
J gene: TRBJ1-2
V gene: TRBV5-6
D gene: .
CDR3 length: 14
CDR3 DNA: TGTGCCAGCAGCTTGATCACCCAAGACTATGGCTACACCTTC
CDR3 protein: CASSLITQDYGYTF

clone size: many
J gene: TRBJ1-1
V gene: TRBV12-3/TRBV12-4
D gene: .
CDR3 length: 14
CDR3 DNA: TGTGCCAGCAGCCCTGCTCGAGCGAACACTGAAGCTTTCTTT
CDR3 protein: CASSPARANTEAFF

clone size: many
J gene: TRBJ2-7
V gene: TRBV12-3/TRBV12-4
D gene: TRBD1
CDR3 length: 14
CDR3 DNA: TGTGCCAGCAGTCGGGACAGGGGGCTATACGAGCAGTACTTC
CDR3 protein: CASSRDRGLYEQYF

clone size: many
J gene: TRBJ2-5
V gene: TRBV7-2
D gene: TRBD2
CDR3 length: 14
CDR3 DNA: TGTGCCAGCAGAGGGACTAGCGGCCAAGAGACCCAGTACTTC
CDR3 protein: CASRGTSGQETQYF

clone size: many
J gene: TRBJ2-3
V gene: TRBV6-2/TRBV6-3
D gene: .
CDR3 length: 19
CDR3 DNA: TGTGCCAGCAGTTACTCGTTTAACGTTGAAAGGGACCGTCGATATACGCAGTATTTT
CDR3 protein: CASSYSFNVERDRRYTQYF

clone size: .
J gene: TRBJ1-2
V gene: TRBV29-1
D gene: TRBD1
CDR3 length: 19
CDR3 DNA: TGCAGCGTTGAAGAAGTGGGTTGGGGAGATGGACAGGCGGTCTATGGCTACACCTTC
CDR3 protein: CSVEEVGWGDGQAVYGYTF